The 4 T cell receptor beta chains listed next were all sequenced from one sample in a study of radiotherapy plus CTLA-4 blockade in lung cancer. Method: immunoSEQ multiplex PCR; TCRdb's copy keeps in-frame clones and lacks some. The table includes more than 95,000 clones, 65% to 85% detected once. The source material was peripheral blood, sampled from a patient treated with radiotherapy plus ipilimumab. These receptor sequences come from a human donor with non-small cell lung cancer who had a partial response to radiotherapy plus ipilimumab.

The chain recombines TRBV2 with TRBJ2-3, with 8 bases matching TRBD2. V was pared by 8 bases and J by 7 bases, with 11 bases of the junction left unmatched. This CDR3 is 14 amino acids long. Germline CDR1 SNHLY, CDR2 FYNNEI. The CDR3 loop reads CASYLPGLVNTQYF. Written as DNA, the CDR3 is TGTGCCAGCTACCTCCCGGGACTAGTCAATACGCAGTATTTT.

The chain recombines TRBV19 with TRBJ2-2, with TRBD1 matching over 7 bases. Germline values: CDR1 LNHDA, CDR2 SQIVND (reference sequence). The CDR3 is 14 amino acids. V was pared by 5 bases and J by 5 bases, with 5 bases of the junction left unmatched. CDR3 sequence (DNA): TGTGCCAGTAGTCAAGGGACAGAAACCGGGGAGCTGTTTTTT. As protein: CASSQGTETGELFF. Full variable domain (remainder filled in from reference TRBV19 and TRBJ2-2): DGGITQSPKYLFRKEGQNVTLSCEQNLNHDAMYWYRQDPGQGLRLIYYSQIVNDFQKGDIAEGYSVSREKKESFPLTVTSAQKNPTAFYLCASSQGTETGELFFGEGSRLTVL.

This chain's CDR3 is CAWSTRTSEAFF. CDR3 coding DNA: TGTGCCTGGAGTACAAGGACTTCAGAAGCTTTCTTT. The chain uses TRBV30 and TRBJ1-1; D not certain. CDR1 is GTSNPN, CDR2 SVGIG, per germline (reference sequence). The CDR3 covers 12 residues. V lost 2 bases and J 8 bases, leaving 12 bases between the germline ends.

The genes are TRBV12-1 and TRBJ2-7; the table's D call of TRBD1 was not tested on the DNA. TRBV12-1 is a pseudogene segment. CDR3 length: 14 residues. In DNA form, the CDR3 reads TGTGCCAGCAGCCCAGGGACAGGGCGTAGGGAGCAGTACGTC. Translated: CASSPGTGRREQYV.